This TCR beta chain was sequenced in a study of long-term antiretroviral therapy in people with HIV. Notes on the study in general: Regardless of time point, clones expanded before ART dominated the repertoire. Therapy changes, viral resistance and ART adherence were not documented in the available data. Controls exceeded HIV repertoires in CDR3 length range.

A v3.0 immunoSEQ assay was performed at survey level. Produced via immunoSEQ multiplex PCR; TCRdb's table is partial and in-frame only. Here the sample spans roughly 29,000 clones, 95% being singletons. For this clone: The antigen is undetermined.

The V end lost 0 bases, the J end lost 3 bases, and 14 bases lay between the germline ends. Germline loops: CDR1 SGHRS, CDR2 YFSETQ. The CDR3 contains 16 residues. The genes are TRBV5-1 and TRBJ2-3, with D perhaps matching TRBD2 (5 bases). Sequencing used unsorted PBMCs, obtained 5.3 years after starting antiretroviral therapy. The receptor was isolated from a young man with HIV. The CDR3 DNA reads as TGCGCCAGCAGCTTGGCCGAGTCGGGGTGGACAGATACGCAGTATTTT. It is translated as CASSLAESGWTDTQYF.